This T cell receptor (beta chain) originates from a study of neurological immune-mediated disorders. CDR1 and CDR2 from the germline V gene are ENHRY and SYGVKD. The ends were cut back, 2 bases at V and 0 bases at J, with 14 bases in the middle. The CDR3 extends over 16 amino acids. PBMCs numbering 2 million and stored at -80 C yielded the unsorted libraries. This clonotype was recorded many times. Its target is unknown. The team produced cDNA through 5'RACE using 10-nucleotide random UMIs. MiXCR, run by TCRdb on the 5' RACE reads, gives a single entry per CDR3 protein. The sample holds tens of thousands of distinct CDR3 sequences; roughly 3.2% are singletons and the top ten take about 3.5%. General study results and limits: The study phylogenetically grouped the repertoires of 18 of 34 multiple sclerosis patients into one related-CDR3 cluster, a possible signature. It was HTLV-1-associated myelopathy that showed the most TCR clonal expansion, while multiple sclerosis showed the least, falling below healthy controls.

Input material: PBMCs. J is TRBJ2-7 and V is TRBV10-3, with D uncertain. The TCR originated in a man aged 40-49 years with multiple sclerosis. The CDR3 region has the DNA TGTGCCATCAGTGAGCTACTTTCGTTAAGCTCCTACGAGCAGTACTTC. Amino acid sequence: CAISELLSLSSYEQYF.